This is a list of T cell receptor beta chains from one sample in a study of T cells after yellow fever vaccination. Using its own MiXCR run on the 5' RACE reads, TCRdb lists one record per CDR3 protein. The sample carries hundreds of thousands of distinct CDR3 sequences, around 5.2% recorded once. Specimen: CD4+ T cells sorted from PBMCs, collected on the day of the yellow fever booster vaccination. These receptors were taken from a man younger than 30 who received the YFV17D yellow fever vaccine. Each CDR3 is given with its conserved first and last residue. The order of the fields is V gene, clone size, D gene, J gene, CDR3 DNA, CDR3 protein. A D gene is named only where the DNA matches it firmly. For some rows the clone size is stated as once, few or many, or as a class when expanded; others skip it.

TRBV7-2	NA	NA	TRBJ1-3	TGTGCCAGCAGTCCATGGGGAAACACCATATATTTT	CASSPWGNTIYF
TRBV5-6	many	NA	TRBJ2-5	TGTGCCAGCAGCTCATGGACGGTTCAAGAGACCCAGTACTTC	CASSSWTVQETQYF
TRBV19	NA	NA	TRBJ1-1	TGTGCCAGTAGTATGTCCTCCCATGGGAACACTGAAGCTTTCTTT	CASSMSSHGNTEAFF
TRBV4-1	NA	NA	TRBJ1-4	TGCGCCAGCAGCCAAGATCTTGAGAGAAAACTGTTTTTT	CASSQDLERKLFF
TRBV13	many	NA	TRBJ2-7	TGTGCCAGCAGCCCTGACAGGTACGAGCAGTACTTC	CASSPDRYEQYF
TRBV19	few	TRBD1	TRBJ2-1	TGTGCCAGTAGTGAAACCGGGACAGGGGTCAATGAGCAGTTCTTC	CASSETGTGVNEQFF
TRBV12-3/TRBV12-4	few	NA	TRBJ1-6	TGTGCCAGCAGCCCCTTACAGGGATCCCTCCACTTT	CASSPLQGSLHF
TRBV12-3/TRBV12-4	many	TRBD1	TRBJ2-2	TGTGCCAGCAGTCCGACAGGGTCCGCCGGGGAGCTGTTTTTT	CASSPTGSAGELFF
TRBV7-2	few	TRBD1	TRBJ2-3	TGTGCCACTGGACAGGGCTGGACAGATACGCAGTATTTT	CATGQGWTDTQYF
TRBV20-1	NA	NA	TRBJ1-1	TGCAGTGCTAGGGGGTCCTTATTT	CSARGSLF
TRBV6-5	NA	NA	TRBJ1-5	TGTGCCAGCAGTTACTTCAAGAATCAGCCCCAGCATTTT	CASSYFKNQPQHF
TRBV20-1	NA	NA	TRBJ1-2	TGCAGTGCTAGCCCCCTTGGAGGCTACACCTTC	CSASPLGGYTF
TRBV5-4	few	NA	TRBJ1-4	TGTGCCAGCAGCTTGGTCATGGGAAAGGATGAAAAACTGTTTTTT	CASSLVMGKDEKLFF
TRBV6-5	many	TRBD1	TRBJ2-7	TGTGCCAGCAGTTGGTCCTTAGGACAGGGGAAAGAGCAGTACTTC	CASSWSLGQGKEQYF
TRBV28	many	NA	TRBJ2-1	TGTGCCAGCAGTTCCTCCGGGACCAGGCGCTCCTACAATGAGCAGTTCTTC	CASSSSGTRRSYNEQFF
TRBV3-1	few	NA	TRBJ2-2	TGTGCCAGCAGCCAAGAAGGCTGGACCGGGGAGCTGTTTTTT	CASSQEGWTGELFF
TRBV15	few	NA	TRBJ1-1	TGTGCCACCAGCGGCCAGGATAGGAACACTGAAGCTTTCTTT	CATSGQDRNTEAFF
TRBV18	few	NA	TRBJ2-3	TGTGCCAGCTCACCCCCGGCGGGATCGGATACGCAGTATTTT	CASSPPAGSDTQYF
TRBV6-2/TRBV6-3	NA	NA	TRBJ1-5	TGTGCCAGCAGTTACCACGAGGGGTTGTATAGCAATCAGCCCCAGCATTTT	CASSYHEGLYSNQPQHF
TRBV20-1	many	NA	TRBJ2-7	TGCAGTTCCACAGCCCTTGAGGGTATCTACGAGCAGTACTTC	CSSTALEGIYEQYF
TRBV6-2/TRBV6-3	NA	TRBD1	TRBJ1-1	TGTGCCAGCAGTTCAGGGGGTGTCCTGAACACTGAAGCTTTCTTT	CASSSGGVLNTEAFF
TRBV2	NA	TRBD1	TRBJ1-1	TGTGCCAGCACTTACGCGGACAGGGGATCTTTCTTT	CASTYADRGSFF
TRBV11-2	few	TRBD2	TRBJ2-2	TGTGCCAGCAGCCTGGGACTAGCGGGGGGAGTGGCCGGGGAGCTGTTTTTT	CASSLGLAGGVAGELFF
TRBV5-4	few	NA	TRBJ2-6	TGTGCCAGCAGCTTAGTATGGGGGACTGGGGCCAACGTCCTGACTTTC	CASSLVWGTGANVLTF
TRBV12-3/TRBV12-4	few	NA	TRBJ2-7	TGTGCCAGCAGTTTAGGGGTTGGGAGGCACGAGCAGTACTTC	CASSLGVGRHEQYF